A selection of T cell receptor beta chains follows, all from one sample in a study of shared T cell receptors in the human thymus. Only in-frame clones appear in the TCRdb table, and some are missing; sequencing was by immunoSEQ multiplex PCR. The data show hundreds of thousands of clones, approximately 87% seen once. Separately, the same data were catalogued under a study of human thymus T cells.

Sequencing was carried out using thymocytes. All receptors derive from a boy under two years old with a congenital heart defect. Both conserved end residues are part of each CDR3. A D gene is named only where the DNA matches it firmly. Expanded clones get a size class; other rows say once, few or many, or leave the size out.

clone_size j_call d_call v_call cdr3_nt cdr3_aa
NA TRBJ2-2 TRBD1 TRBV5-1 TGCGCCAGCAGCTTTACCCAACAGGGGGCTGCCGGGGAGCTGTTTTTT CASSFTQQGAAGELFF
NA TRBJ2-6 TRBD1 TRBV7-2 TGTGCCAGCAGCTTGCGGACAGGCTACTCTGGGGCCAACGTCCTGACTTTC CASSLRTGYSGANVLTF
NA TRBJ2-2 TRBD1 TRBV4-1 TGCGCCAGCAGTCAAGGACAGGGGGCGGAAACCGGGGAGCTGTTTTTT CASSQGQGAETGELFF
NA TRBJ1-5 NA TRBV5-3 TGTGCCAGAAGCTTGAACAGAGATAGCAATCAGCCCCAGCATTTT CARSLNRDSNQPQHF
NA TRBJ2-5 NA TRBV30 TGTGCCTGGAGTGTACCCGAGGACAGTCGGCGGTTAGAGACCCAGTACTTC CAWSVPEDSRRLETQYF
NA TRBJ2-1 TRBD1 TRBV6-4 TGTGCCAGCAGTGTCGGCGGGACAGGAGATGAGCAGTTCTTC CASSVGGTGDEQFF
NA TRBJ1-1 NA TRBV10-2 TGCGCCAGCAGAGAGGACACATACACTGAAGCTTTCTTT CASREDTYTEAFF
NA TRBJ2-5 TRBD2 TRBV9 TGTGCCAGCAGCGGTTGGCGGGAGGAGGAGGGGTACCAAGAGACCCAGTACTTC CASSGWREEEGYQETQYF
NA TRBJ2-7 TRBD1 TRBV2 TGTGCCAGCAGCTACCGGGACAGGGTACCCAACGAGCAGTACTTC CASSYRDRVPNEQYF
NA TRBJ1-6 NA TRBV27 TGTGCCAGCGGTTACAGGGCCGGGAGGTCACCCCTCCACTTT CASGYRAGRSPLHF
few TRBJ1-1 NA TRBV4-1 TGCGCCAGCAGCCAAGATGTCAGGGGCGCGGAGACTGAAGCTTTCTTT CASSQDVRGAETEAFF
once TRBJ1-2 NA TRBV27 TGTGCCAGCAGTTCTCACAGTAGTAATGGCTACACCTTC CASSSHSSNGYTF
NA TRBJ1-5 NA TRBV19 TGTGCCAGTAGTACGGGGGACAATCAGCCCCAGCATTTT CASSTGDNQPQHF
few TRBJ2-1 TRBD2 TRBV6-1 TGTGCCAGCAGTGAAATAGCGGGGGACAATGAGCAGTTCTTC CASSEIAGDNEQFF
NA TRBJ2-7 TRBD2 TRBV7-9 TGTGCCAGCAGCCCCAGGACTAGCGGGAGGGCCTACGAGCAGTACTTC CASSPRTSGRAYEQYF
NA TRBJ2-1 TRBD2 TRBV9 TGTGCCAGCAGCGTAGCGCCTCTGAGCGGGGGCCCCCTAAACAATGAGCAGTTCTTC CASSVAPLSGGPLNNEQFF